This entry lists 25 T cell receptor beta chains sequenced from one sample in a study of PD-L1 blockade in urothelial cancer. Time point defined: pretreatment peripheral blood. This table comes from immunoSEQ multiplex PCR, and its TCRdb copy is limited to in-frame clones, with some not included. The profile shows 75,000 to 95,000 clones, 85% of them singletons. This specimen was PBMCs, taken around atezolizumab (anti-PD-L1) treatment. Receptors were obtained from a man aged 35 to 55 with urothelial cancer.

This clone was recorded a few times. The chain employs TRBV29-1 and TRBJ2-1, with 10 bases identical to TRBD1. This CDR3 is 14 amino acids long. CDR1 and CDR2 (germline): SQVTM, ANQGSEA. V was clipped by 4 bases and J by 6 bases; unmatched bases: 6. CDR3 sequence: CSVVPWTGGNEQFF. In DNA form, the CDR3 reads TGCAGCGTTGTCCCATGGACAGGGGGCAATGAGCAGTTCTTC.

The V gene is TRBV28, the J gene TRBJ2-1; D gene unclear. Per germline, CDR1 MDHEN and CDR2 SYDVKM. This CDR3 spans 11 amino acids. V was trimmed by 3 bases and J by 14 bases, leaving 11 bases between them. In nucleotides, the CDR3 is TGTGCCAGCAGTTTGGGTCGGGTTGAGTTCTTC. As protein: CASSLGRVEFF.

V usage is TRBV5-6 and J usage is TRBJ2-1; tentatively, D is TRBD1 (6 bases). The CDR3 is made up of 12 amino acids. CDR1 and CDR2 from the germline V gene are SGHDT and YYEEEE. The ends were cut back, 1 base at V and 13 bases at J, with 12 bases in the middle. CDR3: CASSLSQGKQFF. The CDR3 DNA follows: TGTGCCAGCAGCTTGAGCCAGGGGAAACAGTTCTTC. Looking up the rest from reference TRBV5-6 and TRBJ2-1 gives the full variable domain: DAGVTQSPTHLIKTRGQQVTLRCSPKSGHDTVSWYQQALGQGPQFIFQYYEEEERQRGNFPDRFSGHQFPNYSSELNVNALLLGDSALYLCASSLSQGKQFFGPGTRLTVL.

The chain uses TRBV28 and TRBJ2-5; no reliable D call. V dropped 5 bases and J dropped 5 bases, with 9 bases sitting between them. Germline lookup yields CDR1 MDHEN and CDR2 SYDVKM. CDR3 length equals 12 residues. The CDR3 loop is CASSPQVETQYF. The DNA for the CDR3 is TGTGCCAGCAGTCCCCAGGTTGAGACCCAGTACTTC.

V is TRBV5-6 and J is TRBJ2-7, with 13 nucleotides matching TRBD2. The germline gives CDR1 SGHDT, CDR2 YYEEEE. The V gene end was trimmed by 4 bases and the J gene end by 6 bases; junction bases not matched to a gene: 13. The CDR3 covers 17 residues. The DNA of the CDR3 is TGTGCCAGCAGCCAAGGTCTTTTAGGACTAGCGGGAGTCGAGCAGTACTTC. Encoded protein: CASSQGLLGLAGVEQYF.

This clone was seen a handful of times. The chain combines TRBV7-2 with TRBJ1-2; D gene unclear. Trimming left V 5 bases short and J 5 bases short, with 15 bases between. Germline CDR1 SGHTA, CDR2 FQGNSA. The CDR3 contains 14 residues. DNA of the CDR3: TGTGCCAGCAGCCCCCCGGGTGCCGGGTATGGCTACACCTTC. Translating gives CASSPPGAGYGYTF.

The CDR3 nucleotides read TGTGCTAGTGGCCCGGATTCCTCGGGCACTGAAGCTTTCTTT. Its protein is CASGPDSSGTEAFF. This chain connects TRBV12-5 to TRBJ1-1; D uncertain. The germline V gene has CDR1 LGHNT and CDR2 FRNRAP. V lost 6 bases to trimming and J lost 4 bases, with 15 bases between them. This CDR3 has 14 amino acids.

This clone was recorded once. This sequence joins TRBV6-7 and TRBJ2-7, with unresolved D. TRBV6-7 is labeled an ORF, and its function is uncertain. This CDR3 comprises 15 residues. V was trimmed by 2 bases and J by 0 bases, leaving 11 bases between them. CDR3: CASSYGTDSSYEQYF. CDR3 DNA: TGTGCCAGCAGTTACGGTACAGATTCCTCCTACGAGCAGTACTTC.

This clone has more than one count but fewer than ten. The CDR3 DNA is TGCAGCGTTGCCGTCAGGGCTAACTATGGCTACACCTTC. It translates to CSVAVRANYGYTF. The chain couples TRBV29-1 to TRBJ1-2, with D possibly being TRBD1 (5 bases). Per germline, CDR1 SQVTM and CDR2 ANQGSEA. The V end lost 4 bases, the J end lost 0 bases, and 9 bases lay between the germline ends. The CDR3 is 13 amino acids. Looking up the rest from reference TRBV29-1 and TRBJ1-2 gives the full variable domain: SAVISQKPSRDICQRGTSLTIQCQVDSQVTMMFWYRQQPGQSLTLIATANQGSEATYESGFVIDKFPISRPNLTFSTLTVSNMSPEDSSIYLCSVAVRANYGYTFGSGTRLTVV.

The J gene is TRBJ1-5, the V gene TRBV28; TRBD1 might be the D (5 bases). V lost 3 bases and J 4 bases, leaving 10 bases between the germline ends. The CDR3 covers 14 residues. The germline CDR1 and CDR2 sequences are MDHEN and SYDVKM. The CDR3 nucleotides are TGTGCCAGCAGTTTGCAGCGGGGGAATCAGCCCCAGCATTTT. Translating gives CASSLQRGNQPQHF.

CDR3: CASGAWGNQPQHF. The DNA of the CDR3 is TGCGCCAGCGGAGCATGGGGCAATCAGCCCCAGCATTTT. The rearrangement links TRBV4-3 to TRBJ1-5, with D hard to call. The germline CDR1 and CDR2 sequences are LGHNA and YSLEER. Trimming took off 8 bases at V and 2 bases at J, with 10 bases between the two ends. This CDR3 contains 13 residues.

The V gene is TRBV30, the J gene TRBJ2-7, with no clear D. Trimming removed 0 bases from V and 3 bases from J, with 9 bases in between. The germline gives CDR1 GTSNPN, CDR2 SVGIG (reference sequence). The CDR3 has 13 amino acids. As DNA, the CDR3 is TGTGCCTGGAGTGTCGGCCCGGGCTACGAGCAGTACTTC. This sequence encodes CAWSVGPGYEQYF.

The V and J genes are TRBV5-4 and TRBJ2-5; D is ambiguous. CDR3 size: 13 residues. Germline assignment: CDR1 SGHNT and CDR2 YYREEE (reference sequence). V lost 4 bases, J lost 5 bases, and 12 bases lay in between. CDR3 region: CASSQRAEETQYF. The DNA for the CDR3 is TGTGCCAGCAGCCAACGCGCGGAGGAGACCCAGTACTTC.

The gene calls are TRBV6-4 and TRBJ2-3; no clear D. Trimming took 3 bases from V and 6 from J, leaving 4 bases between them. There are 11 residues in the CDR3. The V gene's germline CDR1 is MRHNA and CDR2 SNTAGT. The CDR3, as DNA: TGTGCCAGCAGTGAACAGGATACGCAGTATTTT. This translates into CASSEQDTQYF.

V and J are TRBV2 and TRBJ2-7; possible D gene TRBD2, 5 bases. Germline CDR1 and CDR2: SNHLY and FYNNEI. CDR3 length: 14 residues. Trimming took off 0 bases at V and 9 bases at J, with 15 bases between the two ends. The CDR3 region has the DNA TGTGCCAGCAGTGAAGCGCGGGTCGGGTCGGGGCAGTACTTC. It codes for CASSEARVGSGQYF.

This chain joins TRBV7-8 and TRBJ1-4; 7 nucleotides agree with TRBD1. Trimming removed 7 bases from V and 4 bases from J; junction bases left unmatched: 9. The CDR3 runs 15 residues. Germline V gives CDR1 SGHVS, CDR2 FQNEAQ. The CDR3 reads CASTSSRGLNEKLFF. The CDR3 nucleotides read TGTGCCAGCACATCGTCGAGGGGGCTTAATGAAAAACTGTTTTTT.

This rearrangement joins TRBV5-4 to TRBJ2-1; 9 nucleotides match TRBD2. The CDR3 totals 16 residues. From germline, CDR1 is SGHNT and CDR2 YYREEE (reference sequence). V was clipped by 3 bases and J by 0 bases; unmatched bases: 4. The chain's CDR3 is CASSSGAGGSYNEQFF. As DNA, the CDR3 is TGTGCCAGCAGCTCAGGAGCGGGGGGCTCCTACAATGAGCAGTTCTTC.

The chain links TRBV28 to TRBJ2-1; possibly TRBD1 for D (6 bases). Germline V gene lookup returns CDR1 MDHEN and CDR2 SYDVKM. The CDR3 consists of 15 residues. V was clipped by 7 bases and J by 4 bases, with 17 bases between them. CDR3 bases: TGTGCCAGCACCCCGGTGGGCAGGGGATACAATGAGCAGTTCTTC. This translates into CASTPVGRGYNEQFF.

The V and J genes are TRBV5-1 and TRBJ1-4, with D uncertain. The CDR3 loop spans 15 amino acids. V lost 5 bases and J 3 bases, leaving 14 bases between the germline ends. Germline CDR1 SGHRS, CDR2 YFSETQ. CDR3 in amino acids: CASSRRLAANEKLFF. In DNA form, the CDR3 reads TGCGCCAGCAGTCGGAGACTCGCTGCTAATGAAAAACTGTTTTTT.

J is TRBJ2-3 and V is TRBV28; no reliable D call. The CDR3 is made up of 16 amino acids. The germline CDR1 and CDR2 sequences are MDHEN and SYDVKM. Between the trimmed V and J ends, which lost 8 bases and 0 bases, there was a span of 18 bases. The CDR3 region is CASPESHPPSTDTQYF. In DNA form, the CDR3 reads TGTGCCAGCCCGGAGAGTCACCCGCCTAGCACAGATACGCAGTATTTT.

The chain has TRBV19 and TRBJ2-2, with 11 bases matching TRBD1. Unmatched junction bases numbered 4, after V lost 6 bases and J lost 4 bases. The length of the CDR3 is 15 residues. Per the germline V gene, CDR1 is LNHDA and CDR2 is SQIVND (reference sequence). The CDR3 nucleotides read TGTGCCAGTAGAGAGGACAGGGGGCGCACCGGGGAGCTGTTTTTT. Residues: CASREDRGRTGELFF.

The CDR3 here is CASSQLGTRTEAFF. Here the CDR3 DNA reads TGTGCCAGCAGTCAACTCGGGACTCGCACTGAAGCTTTCTTT. The chain links TRBV27 to TRBJ1-1, with TRBD1 as a possible D gene (5 bases). The CDR3 extends over 14 amino acids. CDR1 and CDR2 from the germline V gene are MNHEY and SMNVEV (reference sequence). Trimming removed 5 bases from V and 4 bases from J, with 14 bases in between.

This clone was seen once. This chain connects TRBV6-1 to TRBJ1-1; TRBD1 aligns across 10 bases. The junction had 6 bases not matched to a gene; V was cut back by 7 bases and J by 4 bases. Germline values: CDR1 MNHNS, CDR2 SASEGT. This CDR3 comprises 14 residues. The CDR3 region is CASKRGQGLTEAFF. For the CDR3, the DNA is TGTGCCAGCAAACGGGGACAGGGGCTCACTGAAGCTTTCTTT.

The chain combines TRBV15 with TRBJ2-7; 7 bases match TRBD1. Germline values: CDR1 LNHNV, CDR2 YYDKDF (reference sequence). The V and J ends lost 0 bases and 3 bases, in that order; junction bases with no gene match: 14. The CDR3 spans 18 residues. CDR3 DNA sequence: TGTGCCACCAGCAGAGATCTTACAACCGACAGGGAAGTCTACGAGCAGTACTTC. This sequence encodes CATSRDLTTDREVYEQYF.

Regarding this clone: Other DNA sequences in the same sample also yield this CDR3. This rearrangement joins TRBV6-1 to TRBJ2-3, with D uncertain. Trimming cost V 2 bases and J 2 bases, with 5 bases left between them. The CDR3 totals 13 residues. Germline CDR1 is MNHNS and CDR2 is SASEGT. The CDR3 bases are TGTGCCAGCAGTGAAACCTACACAGATACGCAGTATTTT. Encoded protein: CASSETYTDTQYF.